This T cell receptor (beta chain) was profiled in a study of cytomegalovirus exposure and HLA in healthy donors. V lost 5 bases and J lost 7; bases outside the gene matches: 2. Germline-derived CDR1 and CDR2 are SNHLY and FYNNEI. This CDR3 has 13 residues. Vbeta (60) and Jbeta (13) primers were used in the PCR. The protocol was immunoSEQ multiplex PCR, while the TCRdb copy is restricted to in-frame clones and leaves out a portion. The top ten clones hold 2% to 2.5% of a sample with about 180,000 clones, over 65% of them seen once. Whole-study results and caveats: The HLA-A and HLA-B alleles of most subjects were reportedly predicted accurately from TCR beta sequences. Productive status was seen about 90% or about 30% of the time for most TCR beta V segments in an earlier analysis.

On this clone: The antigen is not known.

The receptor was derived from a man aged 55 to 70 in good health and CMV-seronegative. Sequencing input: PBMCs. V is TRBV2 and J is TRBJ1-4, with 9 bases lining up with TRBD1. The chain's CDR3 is CASSMGQGEKLFF. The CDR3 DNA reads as TGTGCCAGCAGTATGGGACAGGGTGAAAAACTGTTTTTT.